This is a list of T cell receptor beta chains from one sample in a study of shared clonotypes between healthy human individuals. Assay: immunoSEQ multiplex PCR; the TCRdb copy retains only in-frame clones and omits some. The table has 1.5 million to 2.5 million clones, approximately 94% seen once. Material for sequencing was naive CD8+ T cells sorted from blood. These receptors were taken from a man younger than 30 in good health. Each CDR3 is given with its conserved first and last residue. A D gene is named only where the DNA matches it firmly. Clone size is not always given. Where it is, it says once, few, many or a class for expanded clones.

CASALRDRGYEQYF,TGTGCCAGCGCCCTCCGGGACAGGGGCTACGAGCAGTACTTC,TRBD1,-,TRBJ2-7,TRBV27
CASSLYGESYNEQFF,TGCGCCAGCAGCTTATACGGGGAGTCCTACAATGAGCAGTTCTTC,-,-,TRBJ2-1,TRBV5-1
CASSSARDYYEQYF,TGTGCCAGCAGCTCGGCCAGGGATTACTACGAGCAGTACTTC,-,once,TRBJ2-7,TRBV13
CASSQSDSPTYEQYF,TGCGCCAGCAGCCAATCGGACTCGCCCACCTACGAGCAGTACTTC,-,once,TRBJ2-7,TRBV4-3
CASSQGVRDYEQYF,TGCGCCAGCAGCCAAGGCGTCAGGGACTACGAGCAGTACTTC,-,-,TRBJ2-7,TRBV4-3
CASSLRGGWGYEQYF,TGTGCCAGCAGTTTAAGAGGGGGTTGGGGCTACGAGCAGTACTTC,-,few,TRBJ2-7,TRBV27
CAWTSGSIPEQFF,TGTGCCTGGACTAGCGGGAGTATACCTGAGCAGTTCTTC,TRBD2,once,TRBJ2-1,TRBV30
CASRAAGRAGYEQYF,TGTGCCAGCAGAGCGGCAGGGAGGGCAGGCTACGAGCAGTACTTC,TRBD2,-,TRBJ2-7,TRBV9
CASCLGAHNEQFF,TGCGCCAGCTGCTTGGGGGCGCACAATGAGCAGTTCTTC,-,-,TRBJ2-1,TRBV5-1
CASSLLAGGQETQYF,TGTGCCAGCAGTCTTCTAGCGGGGGGGCAGGAGACCCAGTACTTC,TRBD2,-,TRBJ2-5,TRBV6-5